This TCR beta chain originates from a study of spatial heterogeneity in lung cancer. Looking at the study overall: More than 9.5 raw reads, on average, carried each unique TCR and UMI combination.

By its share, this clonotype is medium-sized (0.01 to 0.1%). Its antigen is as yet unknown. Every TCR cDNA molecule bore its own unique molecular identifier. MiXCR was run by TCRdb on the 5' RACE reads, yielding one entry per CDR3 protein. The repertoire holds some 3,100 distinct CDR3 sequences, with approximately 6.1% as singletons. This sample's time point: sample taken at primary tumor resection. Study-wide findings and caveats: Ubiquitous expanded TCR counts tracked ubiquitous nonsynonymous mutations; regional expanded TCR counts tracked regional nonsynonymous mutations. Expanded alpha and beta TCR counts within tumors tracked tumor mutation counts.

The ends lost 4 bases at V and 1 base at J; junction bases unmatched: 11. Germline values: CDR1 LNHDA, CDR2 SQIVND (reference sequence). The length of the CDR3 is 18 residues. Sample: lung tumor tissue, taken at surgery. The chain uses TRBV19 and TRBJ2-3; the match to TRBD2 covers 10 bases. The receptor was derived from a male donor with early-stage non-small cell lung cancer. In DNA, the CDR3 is TGTGCCAGTAGTACTCGGACTAGCGGATGGATTGGCACAGATACGCAGTATTTT. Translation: CASSTRTSGWIGTDTQYF.